The clone carrying this TCR beta chain was seen a single time. Produced via immunoSEQ multiplex PCR; TCRdb's table is partial and in-frame only. The data show about 660,000 clones, roughly 90% seen once. This sample was taken from a study of shared T cell receptors in the human thymus. The V and J ends lost 6 bases and 5 bases, in that order; junction bases with no gene match: 14. The germline V gene has CDR1 MNHNY and CDR2 SVGAGI (reference sequence). There are 16 residues in the CDR3. In addition, the sample was reused for a study of human thymus T cells.

The J gene is TRBJ2-5, the V gene TRBV6-6; 8 nucleotides align to TRBD2. This TCR was recovered from a boy under two years old with a congenital heart defect. The specimen was thymocytes. CDR3 residues: CASRPRTSFFSETQYF. CDR3 coding DNA: TGTGCCAGCAGGCCCCGGACTAGCTTTTTTTCCGAGACCCAGTACTTC.